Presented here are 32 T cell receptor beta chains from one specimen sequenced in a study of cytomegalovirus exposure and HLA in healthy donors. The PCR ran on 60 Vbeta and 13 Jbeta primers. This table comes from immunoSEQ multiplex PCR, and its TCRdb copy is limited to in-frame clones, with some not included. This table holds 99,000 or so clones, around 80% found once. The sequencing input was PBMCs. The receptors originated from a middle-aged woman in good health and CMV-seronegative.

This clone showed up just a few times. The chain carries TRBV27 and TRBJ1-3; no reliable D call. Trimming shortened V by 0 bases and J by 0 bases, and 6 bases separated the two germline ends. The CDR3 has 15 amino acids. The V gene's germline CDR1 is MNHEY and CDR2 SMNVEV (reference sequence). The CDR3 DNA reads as TGTGCCAGCAGTTTATCCCCAAACTCTGGAAACACCATATATTTT. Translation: CASSLSPNSGNTIYF.

The CDR3 here is CASTHGGQRGYEQYF. The CDR3 DNA reads as TGTGCCAGCACCCACGGAGGACAGCGAGGCTACGAGCAGTACTTC. V gene TRBV28 combines with J gene TRBJ2-7; TRBD1 might be the D (6 bases). The CDR3 is 15 residues long. The V gene's germline CDR1 is MDHEN and CDR2 SYDVKM. V lost 7 bases and J lost 3, with 19 bases in between.

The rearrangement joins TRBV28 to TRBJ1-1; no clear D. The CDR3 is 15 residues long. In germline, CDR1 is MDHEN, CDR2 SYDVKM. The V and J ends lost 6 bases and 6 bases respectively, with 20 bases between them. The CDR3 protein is CASSSAIFGRAEAFF. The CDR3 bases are TGTGCCAGCAGCTCAGCGATATTTGGGAGGGCTGAAGCTTTCTTT.

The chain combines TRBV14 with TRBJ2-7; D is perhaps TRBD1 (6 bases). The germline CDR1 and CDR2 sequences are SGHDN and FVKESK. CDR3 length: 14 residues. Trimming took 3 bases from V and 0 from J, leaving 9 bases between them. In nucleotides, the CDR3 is TGTGCCAGCAGCCATTTGACAGGCTCCTACGAGCAGTACTTC. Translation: CASSHLTGSYEQYF.

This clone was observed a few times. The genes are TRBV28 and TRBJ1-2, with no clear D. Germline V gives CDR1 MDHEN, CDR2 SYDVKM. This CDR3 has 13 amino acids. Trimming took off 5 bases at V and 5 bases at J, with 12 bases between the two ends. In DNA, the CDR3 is TGTGCCAGCAGTACCCCTCCTAGGTATGGCTACACCTTC. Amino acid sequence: CASSTPPRYGYTF.

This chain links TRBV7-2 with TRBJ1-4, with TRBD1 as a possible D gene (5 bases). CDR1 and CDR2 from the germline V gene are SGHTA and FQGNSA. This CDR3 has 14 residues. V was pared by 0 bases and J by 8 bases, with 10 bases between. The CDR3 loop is CASSLAPRGEKLFF. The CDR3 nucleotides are TGTGCCAGCAGCTTAGCGCCGCGGGGGGAAAAACTGTTTTTT.

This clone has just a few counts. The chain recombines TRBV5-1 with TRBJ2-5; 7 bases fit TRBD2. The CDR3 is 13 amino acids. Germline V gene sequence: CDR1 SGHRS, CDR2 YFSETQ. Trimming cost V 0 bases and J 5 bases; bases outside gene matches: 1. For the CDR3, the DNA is TGCGCCAGCAGCTTGGCCGGGAGGGAGACCCAGTACTTC. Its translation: CASSLAGRETQYF. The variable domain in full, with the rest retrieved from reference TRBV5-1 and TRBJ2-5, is KAGVTQTPRYLIKTRGQQVTLSCSPISGHRSVSWYQQTPGQGLQFLFEYFSETQRNKGNFPGRFSGRQFSNSRSEMNVSTLELGDSALYLCASSLAGRETQYFGPGTRLLVL.

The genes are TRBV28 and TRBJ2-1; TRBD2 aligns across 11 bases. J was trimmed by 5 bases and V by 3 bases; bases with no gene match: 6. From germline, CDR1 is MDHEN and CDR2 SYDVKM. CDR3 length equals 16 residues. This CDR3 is CASSLGLAERNNEQFF. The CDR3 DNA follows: TGTGCCAGCAGTTTGGGACTAGCGGAAAGAAACAATGAGCAGTTCTTC.

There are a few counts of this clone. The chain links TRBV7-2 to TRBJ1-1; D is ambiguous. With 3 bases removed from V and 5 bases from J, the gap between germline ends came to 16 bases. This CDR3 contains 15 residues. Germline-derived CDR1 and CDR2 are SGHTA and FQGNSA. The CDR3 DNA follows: TGTGCCAGCAGCTTCGGTCCGGGGATAAGGACTGAAGCTTTCTTT. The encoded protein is CASSFGPGIRTEAFF.

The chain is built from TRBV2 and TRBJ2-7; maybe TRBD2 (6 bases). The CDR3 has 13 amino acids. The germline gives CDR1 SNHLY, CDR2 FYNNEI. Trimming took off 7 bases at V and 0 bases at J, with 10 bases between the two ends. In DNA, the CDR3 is TGTGCCAGCAATGGAGGGAGCTCCTACGAGCAGTACTTC. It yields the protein CASNGGSSYEQYF.

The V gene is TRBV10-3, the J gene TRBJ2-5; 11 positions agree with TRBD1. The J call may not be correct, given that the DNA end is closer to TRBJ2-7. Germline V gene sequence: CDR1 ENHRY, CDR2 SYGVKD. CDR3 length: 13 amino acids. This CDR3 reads CAIRPGQGGEQYF. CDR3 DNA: TGTGCCATCAGACCGGGACAGGGGGGCGAGCAGTACTTC.

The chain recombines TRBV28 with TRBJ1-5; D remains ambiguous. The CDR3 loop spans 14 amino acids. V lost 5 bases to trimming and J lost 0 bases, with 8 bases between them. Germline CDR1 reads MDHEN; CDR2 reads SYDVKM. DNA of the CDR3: TGTGCCAGCAGTACATCCCTTAGCAATCAGCCCCAGCATTTT. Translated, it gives CASSTSLSNQPQHF.

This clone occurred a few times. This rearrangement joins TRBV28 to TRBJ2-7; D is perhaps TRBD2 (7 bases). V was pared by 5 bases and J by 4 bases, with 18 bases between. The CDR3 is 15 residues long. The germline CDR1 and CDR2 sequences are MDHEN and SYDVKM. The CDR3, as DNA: TGTGCCAGCAGTCCGGGGGGCTCATTAGGTTACGAGCAGTACTTC. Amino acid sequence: CASSPGGSLGYEQYF.

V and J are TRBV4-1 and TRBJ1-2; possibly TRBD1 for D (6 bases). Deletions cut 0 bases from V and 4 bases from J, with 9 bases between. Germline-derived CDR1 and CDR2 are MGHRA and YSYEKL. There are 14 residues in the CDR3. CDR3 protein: CASSQDPDSYGYTF. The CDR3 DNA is TGCGCCAGCAGCCAAGATCCGGACAGCTATGGCTACACCTTC.

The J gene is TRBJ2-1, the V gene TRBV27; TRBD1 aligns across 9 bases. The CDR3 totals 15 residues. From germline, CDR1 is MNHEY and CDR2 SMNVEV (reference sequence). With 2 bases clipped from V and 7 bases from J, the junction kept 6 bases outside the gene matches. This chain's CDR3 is CASSLVGQGQNEQFF. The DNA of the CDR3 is TGTGCCAGCAGTTTAGTTGGACAGGGGCAGAATGAGCAGTTCTTC.

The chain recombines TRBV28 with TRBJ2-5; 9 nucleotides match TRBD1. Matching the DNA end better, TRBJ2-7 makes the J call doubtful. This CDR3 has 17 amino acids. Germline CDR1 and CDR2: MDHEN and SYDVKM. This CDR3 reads CASSLGQGTGKVYEQYF. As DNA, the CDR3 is TGTGCCAGCAGCCTCGGACAGGGGACCGGGAAGGTCTACGAGCAGTACTTC.

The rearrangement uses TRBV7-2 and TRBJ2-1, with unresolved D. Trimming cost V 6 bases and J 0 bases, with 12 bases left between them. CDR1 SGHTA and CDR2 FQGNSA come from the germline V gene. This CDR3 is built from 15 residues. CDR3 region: CASSSTFSSYNEQFF. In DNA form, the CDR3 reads TGTGCCAGCAGTTCGACTTTTAGCTCCTACAATGAGCAGTTCTTC.

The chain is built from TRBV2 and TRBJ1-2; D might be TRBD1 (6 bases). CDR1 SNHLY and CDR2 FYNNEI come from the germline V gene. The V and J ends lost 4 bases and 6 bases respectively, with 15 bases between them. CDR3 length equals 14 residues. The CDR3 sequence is CASSGVRGSDGYTF. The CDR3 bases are TGTGCCAGCAGTGGGGTTAGGGGGAGCGATGGCTACACCTTC.

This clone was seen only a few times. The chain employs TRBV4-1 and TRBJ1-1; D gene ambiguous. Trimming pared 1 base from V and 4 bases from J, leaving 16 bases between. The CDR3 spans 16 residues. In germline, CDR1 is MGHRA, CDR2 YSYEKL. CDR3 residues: CASSQGVIGLGTEAFF. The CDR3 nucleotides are TGCGCCAGCAGCCAAGGTGTTATTGGACTCGGCACTGAAGCTTTCTTT.

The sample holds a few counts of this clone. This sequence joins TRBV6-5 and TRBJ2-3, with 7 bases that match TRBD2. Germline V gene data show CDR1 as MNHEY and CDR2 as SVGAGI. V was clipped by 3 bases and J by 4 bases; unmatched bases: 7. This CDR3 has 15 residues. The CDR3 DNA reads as TGTGCCAGCAGTTATACGGGGGGAGCGGCAGATACGCAGTATTTT. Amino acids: CASSYTGGAADTQYF.

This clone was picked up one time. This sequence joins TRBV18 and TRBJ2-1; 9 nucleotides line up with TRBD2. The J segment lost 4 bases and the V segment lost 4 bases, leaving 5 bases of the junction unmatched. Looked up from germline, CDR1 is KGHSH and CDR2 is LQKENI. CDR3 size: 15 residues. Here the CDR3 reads CASSRASGDYNEQFF. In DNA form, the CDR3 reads TGTGCCAGCTCACGCGCTAGCGGGGATTACAATGAGCAGTTCTTC.

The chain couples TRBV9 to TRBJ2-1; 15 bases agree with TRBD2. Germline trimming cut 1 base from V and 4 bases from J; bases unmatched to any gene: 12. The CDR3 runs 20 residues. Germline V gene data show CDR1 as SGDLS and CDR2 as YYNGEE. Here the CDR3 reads CASSVNPPSGLAGGYNEQFF. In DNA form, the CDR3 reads TGTGCCAGCAGCGTAAATCCCCCCTCGGGACTAGCGGGGGGTTACAATGAGCAGTTCTTC. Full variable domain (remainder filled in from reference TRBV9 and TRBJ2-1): DSGVTQTPKHLITATGQRVTLRCSPRSGDLSVYWYQQSLDQGLQFLIQYYNGEERAKGNILERFSAQQFPDLHSELNLSSLELGDSALYFCASSVNPPSGLAGGYNEQFFGPGTRLTVL.

The CDR3 here is CASSLSRTGFTEAFF. The CDR3 bases are TGTGCCAGCAGCTTGTCACGGACAGGTTTCACTGAAGCTTTCTTT. The chain is built from TRBV5-4 and TRBJ1-1, with 7 positions matching TRBD1. Germline V gene lookup returns CDR1 SGHNT and CDR2 YYREEE (reference sequence). The V gene end was trimmed by 1 base and the J gene end by 4 bases; junction bases not matched to a gene: 7. The CDR3 has 15 residues.

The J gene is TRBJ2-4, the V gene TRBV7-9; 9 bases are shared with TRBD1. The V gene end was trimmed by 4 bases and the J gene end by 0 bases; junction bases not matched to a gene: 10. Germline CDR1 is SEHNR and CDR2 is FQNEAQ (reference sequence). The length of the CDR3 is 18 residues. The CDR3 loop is CASSSGAGTGLAKNIQYF. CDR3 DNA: TGTGCCAGCAGCTCAGGAGCCGGGACAGGGTTAGCCAAAAACATTCAGTACTTC.

The CDR3 DNA sequence: TGTGCCAGCAGAGGGGATCGAGTTTCCGGGGAGCTGTTTTTT. Translated, it gives CASRGDRVSGELFF. The chain uses TRBV6-1 and TRBJ2-2; D perhaps matches TRBD1 (5 bases). CDR1 is MNHNS, CDR2 SASEGT, per germline. The CDR3 spans 14 residues. Between the trimmed V and J ends, which lost 6 bases and 6 bases, there was a span of 14 bases.

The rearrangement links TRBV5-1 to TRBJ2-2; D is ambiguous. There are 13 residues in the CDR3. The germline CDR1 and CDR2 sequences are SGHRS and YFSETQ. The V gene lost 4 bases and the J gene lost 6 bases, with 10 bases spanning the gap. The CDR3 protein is CASSPYLSGELFF. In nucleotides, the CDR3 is TGCGCCAGCAGCCCTTACTTGTCCGGGGAGCTGTTTTTT. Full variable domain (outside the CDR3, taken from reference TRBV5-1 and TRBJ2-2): KAGVTQTPRYLIKTRGQQVTLSCSPISGHRSVSWYQQTPGQGLQFLFEYFSETQRNKGNFPGRFSGRQFSNSRSEMNVSTLELGDSALYLCASSPYLSGELFFGEGSRLTVL.

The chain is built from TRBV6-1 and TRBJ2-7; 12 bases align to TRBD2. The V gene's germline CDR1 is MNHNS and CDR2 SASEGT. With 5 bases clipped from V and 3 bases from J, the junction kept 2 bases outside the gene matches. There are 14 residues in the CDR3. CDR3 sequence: CASSPGLAGYEQYF. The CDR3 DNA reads TGTGCCAGCAGTCCGGGACTAGCGGGCTACGAGCAGTACTTC.

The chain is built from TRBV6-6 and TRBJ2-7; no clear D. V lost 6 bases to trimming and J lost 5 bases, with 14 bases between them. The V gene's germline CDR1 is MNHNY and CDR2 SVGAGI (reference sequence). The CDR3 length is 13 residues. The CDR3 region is CASSINGPNEQYF. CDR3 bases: TGTGCCAGCAGCATTAATGGCCCCAACGAGCAGTACTTC.

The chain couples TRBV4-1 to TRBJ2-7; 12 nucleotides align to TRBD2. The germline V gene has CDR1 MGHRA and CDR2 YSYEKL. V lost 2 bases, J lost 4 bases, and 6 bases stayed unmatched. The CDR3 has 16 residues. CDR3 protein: CASSQLVTSGSYEQYF. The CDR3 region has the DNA TGCGCCAGCAGCCAACTTGTGACTAGCGGGAGTTACGAGCAGTACTTC.

CDR3 sequence: CASSNRGGPSTYEQYF. DNA of the CDR3: TGTGCCAGCAGCAACCGCGGGGGCCCAAGTACCTACGAGCAGTACTTC. The chain carries TRBV7-2 and TRBJ2-5, with D perhaps TRBD2 (7 bases). The J call could be wrong; TRBJ2-7 is a better fit for the DNA end. Germline CDR1 reads SGHTA; CDR2 reads FQGNSA. The CDR3 sequence is 16 residues long.

The DNA of the CDR3 is TGTGCCAGCAGCGGAACAACAGGGTCAAGGTCACCCCTCCACTTT. Residues: CASSGTTGSRSPLHF. J is TRBJ1-6 and V is TRBV9; maybe TRBD1 (6 bases). The CDR3 spans 15 residues. The V gene's germline CDR1 is SGDLS and CDR2 YYNGEE. V lost 3 bases and J 10 bases, leaving 17 bases between the germline ends.

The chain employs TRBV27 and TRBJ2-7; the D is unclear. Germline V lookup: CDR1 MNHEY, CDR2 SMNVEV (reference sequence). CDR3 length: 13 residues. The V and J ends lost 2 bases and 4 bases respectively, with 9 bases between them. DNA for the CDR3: TGTGCCAGCAGTTTAAGGCTCGGGTACGAGCAGTACTTC. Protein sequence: CASSLRLGYEQYF.